The sequence of this T cell receptor (beta chain) was determined in a study of Graves' ophthalmopathy and Graves' hyperthyroidism. The junction had 9 bases not matched to a gene; V was cut back by 8 bases and J by 3 bases. In germline, CDR1 is DFQATT, CDR2 SNEGSKA (reference sequence). The CDR3 totals 13 residues. Amplified material comprised TCR beta CDR3 regions derived from RNA transcripts. HTBI primers primed a first-round RT-PCR, and a second-round multiplex PCR followed. MiXCR was run by TCRdb on the multiplex PCR reads, yielding one entry per CDR3 protein. The profile shows about 39,000 distinct CDR3 sequences, approximately 55% of them singletons.

The source material was peripheral blood. This receptor was taken from an adult woman with stable Graves' hyperthyroidism. The chain is built from TRBV20-1 and TRBJ1-1, with TRBD1 identical over 7 bases. The CDR3 loop reads CSPQGEGDTEAFF. In nucleotides, the CDR3 is TGCAGTCCCCAGGGGGAAGGGGACACTGAAGCTTTCTTT.